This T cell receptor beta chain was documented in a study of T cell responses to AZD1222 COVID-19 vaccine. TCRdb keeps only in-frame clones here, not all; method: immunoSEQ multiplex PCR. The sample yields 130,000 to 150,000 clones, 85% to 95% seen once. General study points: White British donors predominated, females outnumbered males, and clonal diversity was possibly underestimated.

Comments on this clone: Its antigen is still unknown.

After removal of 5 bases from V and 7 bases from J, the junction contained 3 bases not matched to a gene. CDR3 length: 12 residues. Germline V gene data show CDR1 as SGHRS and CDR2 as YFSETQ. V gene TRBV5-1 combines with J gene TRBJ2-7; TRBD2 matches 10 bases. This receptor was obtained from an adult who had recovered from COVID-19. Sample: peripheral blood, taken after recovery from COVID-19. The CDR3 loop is CASRLAGEEQYF. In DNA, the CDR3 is TGCGCCAGCAGGCTAGCGGGAGAAGAGCAGTACTTC. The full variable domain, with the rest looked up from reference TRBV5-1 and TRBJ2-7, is KAGVTQTPRYLIKTRGQQVTLSCSPISGHRSVSWYQQTPGQGLQFLFEYFSETQRNKGNFPGRFSGRQFSNSRSEMNVSTLELGDSALYLCASRLAGEEQYFGPGTRLTVT.